One sample yielded the 20 T cell receptor beta chains listed below, sequenced in a study of tumor-infiltrating lymphocytes in glioblastoma multiforme (TCRdb year 2017). The run used an Illumina HiSeq 2500. Using a modified ARM-PCR protocol with multiple V-beta primers and a C-beta primer, the team built TCRB libraries from RNA through three nested multiplex PCR rounds. Using fastp at Q25 and MiXCR, TCRdb reprocessed the public reads and kept productive beta chains. Every distinct CDR3 protein forms one entry, paired with its most common genes and DNA. Within this sample are about 9,000 distinct CDR3 sequences, with about 80% of them counted one time only. The ten largest clonotypes hold 60% to 85% of the sample. Sequenced material: brain tumor tissue. All receptors derive from a male donor with glioblastoma.

Of note for this clonotype: At one of its ends the junction is not consistent with the germline gene, which may arise from a read error. This chain connects TRBV11-2 to TRBJ2-1; maybe TRBD1 (6 bases). The CDR3 extends over 13 amino acids. CDR1 and CDR2 from the germline V gene are SGHAT and FQNNGV. Here the CDR3 DNA reads TGTGCCAGCAGCTTAGGTAGGGGGAGCGAGCAGCTCTTC. Protein: CASSLGRGSEQLF.

In regard to this clonotype: The junction shows a germline mismatch at one end, possibly a read error. For the CDR3, the DNA is TGTGCCAGGAGCTTAGGGGAAGATACGCGGTATTTT. Translating it yields CARSLGEDTRYF. The rearrangement uses TRBV11-3 and TRBJ2-3, with D perhaps matching TRBD1 (5 bases). This CDR3 spans 12 amino acids. Germline assignment: CDR1 SGHNT and CDR2 YENEEA.

Concerning this clonotype itself: A read error may explain this, as a much larger clone is one base away. The chain employs TRBV11-1 and TRBJ2-1; D might be TRBD1 (5 bases). Trimming pared 5 bases from V and 6 bases from J, leaving 14 bases between. CDR3 length equals 14 residues. Germline V gene sequence: CDR1 SGHAT, CDR2 FQDESV (reference sequence). The CDR3: CASSILMGLNEQFF. The CDR3 DNA reads as TGTGCCAGCAGCATATTAATGGGGCTCAATGAGCAGTTCTTC.

V is TRBV30 and J is TRBJ2-1, with 9 bases that match TRBD2. The J segment lost 9 bases and the V segment lost 0 bases, leaving 9 bases of the junction unmatched. This CDR3 is built from 15 residues. CDR1 and CDR2 (germline): GTSNPN, SVGIG (reference sequence). In DNA, the CDR3 is TGTGCCTGGAGTGTTGGCGTAGCGGGAGTGCTTGAGCAGTTCTTC. It codes for CAWSVGVAGVLEQFF.

To note about this clonotype: A much bigger clone sits one base away, suggesting this may be a read error. The chain is built from TRBV12-5 and TRBJ2-7; 8 nucleotides match TRBD1. The CDR3 covers 14 residues. The V gene's germline CDR1 is LGHNT and CDR2 FRNRAP. After removal of 7 bases from V and 4 bases from J, the junction contained 9 bases not matched to a gene. The CDR3 is CASASDRDGYEQYF. In DNA form, the CDR3 reads TGTGCTAGTGCCTCGGACAGGGATGGGTACGAGCAGTACTTC.

Comments on this clonotype: Possible read error: a much larger clone is one base away. The chain joins TRBV11-2 to TRBJ2-7, with a possible D match to TRBD2 (6 bases). Germline values: CDR1 SGHAT, CDR2 FQNNGV. CDR3 length equals 14 residues. The CDR3 sequence is CASSLGSSVYEHYF. The CDR3 DNA reads TGTGCCAGCAGCTTAGGCTCTAGCGTCTACGAGCACTACTTC.

The V and J genes are TRBV20-1 and TRBJ2-7; D is possibly TRBD1 (5 bases). In germline, CDR1 is DFQATT, CDR2 SNEGSKA (reference sequence). The CDR3 is 11 residues long. The V end lost 3 bases, the J end lost 4 bases, and 7 bases lay between the germline ends. The CDR3 coding sequence is TGCAGTGCTAGTGACAGATACGAGCAGTACTTC. Protein product: CSASDRYEQYF.

This chain uses TRBV5-6 with TRBJ2-1, with D perhaps matching TRBD2 (5 bases). This CDR3 comprises 12 residues. Germline CDR1 reads SGHDT; CDR2 reads YYEEEE. Trimming removed 2 bases at V and 10 bases at J, with 10 bases between. The CDR3 protein is CASSFGSGEQFF. The CDR3 DNA sequence: TGTGCCAGCAGCTTTGGGTCGGGAGAGCAGTTCTTC.

The chain is built from TRBV11-3 and TRBJ2-1; 15 bases are shared with TRBD2. The CDR3 length is 18 residues. Trimming at V came to 0 bases and at J to 9 bases, leaving 9 bases not matched to a gene. Germline loops: CDR1 SGHNT, CDR2 YENEEA. For the CDR3, the DNA is TGTGCCAGCAGCTTAGATCTTGCGGGACTAGCGGGGGGAACTGAGCAGTTCTTC. Residues: CASSLDLAGLAGGTEQFF.

This chain uses TRBV13 with TRBJ1-1, with D hard to call. Germline V gene data show CDR1 as PRHDT and CDR2 as FYEKMQ (reference sequence). Trimming stripped 5 bases from V and 0 bases from J, with 10 bases between. CDR3 length: 14 amino acids. In nucleotides, the CDR3 is TGTGCCAGCAGCAAGATAACAGTGAACACTGAAGCTTTCTTT. The encoded protein is CASSKITVNTEAFF.

The chain uses TRBV20-1 and TRBJ1-3; D is uncertain. The V and J ends lost 7 bases and 0 bases respectively, with 16 bases between them. Germline CDR1 is DFQATT and CDR2 is SNEGSKA (reference sequence). The CDR3 runs to 15 residues. The CDR3 sequence is CSVRVAGSSGNTIYF. Written as DNA, the CDR3 is TGCAGTGTTAGGGTCGCAGGAAGCTCTGGAAACACCATATATTTT.

Regarding this clonotype: A much larger clone lies one base from this, so it may be a read error. CDR3 bases: TGTGCCAGCAGCTACGGGGCGAACAATGTGCAGTTCTTC. Protein sequence: CASSYGANNVQFF. The V gene is TRBV11-3, the J gene TRBJ2-1; the D call may be TRBD1 or TRBD2 (5 bases each). This CDR3 contains 13 residues. CDR1 is SGHNT and CDR2 is YENEEA in the germline V gene.

This chain connects TRBV11-3 to TRBJ2-1; D is possibly TRBD1 or TRBD2 (6 bases each). This CDR3 is built from 15 residues. CDR1 SGHNT and CDR2 YENEEA come from the germline V gene. Trimming stripped 2 bases from V and 7 bases from J, with 15 bases between. The CDR3 region has the DNA TGTGCCAGCAGCTTAATGGTGGGGGGCGATAATGAGCAGTTCTTC. Translated, it gives CASSLMVGGDNEQFF.

The CDR3 DNA is TGTGCCAGCAGCGACAGGGACACCGGGGAGCTGTTTTTT. It codes for CASSDRDTGELFF. The J gene is TRBJ2-2, the V gene TRBV11-3; 7 bases align to TRBD1. The CDR3 has 13 amino acids. With 5 bases clipped from V and 3 bases from J, the junction kept 0 bases outside the gene matches. Germline V lookup: CDR1 SGHNT, CDR2 YENEEA.

V is TRBV4-3 and J is TRBJ2-7, with a weak D call TRBD2 (6 bases). Germline values: CDR1 LGHNA, CDR2 YSLEER. V lost 4 bases, J lost 4 bases, and 14 bases lay in between. The CDR3 is 14 amino acids. The CDR3 region is CASSLGLGGYEQYF. The CDR3, as DNA: TGCGCCAGCAGCCTCGGGCTTGGGGGGTACGAGCAGTACTTC.

This rearrangement joins TRBV6-1 to TRBJ1-2; 7 nucleotides line up with TRBD1. V was clipped by 1 base and J by 4 bases; unmatched bases: 3. This CDR3 region has 14 residues. The germline gives CDR1 MNHNS, CDR2 SASEGT. The CDR3 loop reads CASSEGDSLYGYTF. CDR3 nucleotides: TGTGCCAGCAGTGAAGGGGACAGTCTCTATGGCTACACCTTC.

The sample holds a few counts of this clonotype. The gene calls are TRBV12-3 or TRBV12-4 and TRBJ2-3, with D uncertain. The CDR3 spans 12 residues. V was trimmed by 10 bases and J by 5 bases, leaving 13 bases between them. In DNA form, the CDR3 reads TGTGCCAAGAGTTTTCCCGGAGATACGCAGTATTTT. It translates to CAKSFPGDTQYF.

This clonotype appeared a few times. One end of the junction does not line up with germline, which may come from a read error. This chain links TRBV2 with TRBJ2-3; perhaps D is TRBD1 or TRBD2 (5 bases each). CDR3 size: 15 residues. CDR1 is SNHLY and CDR2 is FYNNEI in the germline V gene. For the CDR3, the DNA is TGTGCCAGCCGGGATGGGGCTGCTTCTACAGATACGCATTATTTT. This encodes CASRDGAASTDTHYF.

Regarding this clonotype: Because the CDR3 is missing its conserved closing phenylalanine or tryptophan, this is likely a read error. V usage is TRBV11-3 and J usage is TRBJ1-1; D unclear. This CDR3 is 13 amino acids long. Germline CDR1 SGHNT, CDR2 YENEEA. Trimming removed 1 base at V and 5 bases at J, with 8 bases between. CDR3 DNA: TGTGCCAGCAGCTTAGCAGGTGGGACTGAAGCTTTCTGT. It is translated as CASSLAGGTEAFC.

A note on this clonotype: Since no conserved phenylalanine or tryptophan closes the CDR3, a read error is the likely cause. J is TRBJ1-2 and V is TRBV11-1; TRBD1 aligns across 7 bases. The CDR3 extends over 16 amino acids. Germline CDR1 is SGHAT and CDR2 is FQDESV (reference sequence). The chain's CDR3 is CASRDLGQANDYGYTL. In DNA, the CDR3 is TGTGCCAGCAGGGATCTCGGACAGGCGAATGACTACGGCTACACCCTC.